Listed here are 9 T cell receptor beta chains from one sample, sequenced in a study of T cells in Graves' hyperthyroidism and ophthalmopathy. Researchers took RNA transcripts and amplified the TCR beta CDR3 regions from them. The study used the HTBI primer set for a first-round RT-PCR of the TCR CDR3. Each CDR3 protein gets one entry after TCRdb re-called the multiplex PCR reads with MiXCR. The repertoire holds roughly 530,000 distinct CDR3 sequences, approximately 17% seen once, with 15% to 20% in the top ten. Sequencing was carried out using blood. Receptors originate from a young woman with Graves' ophthalmopathy.

This clonotype was recorded many times. DNA for the CDR3: TGCAGTGCTAGAGATCGGGGGGCCCATCTCTACGAGCAGTACTTC. This sequence encodes CSARDRGAHLYEQYF. The V gene is TRBV20-1, the J gene TRBJ2-7; weak D call: TRBD2 (7 bases). Between the trimmed V and J ends, which lost 0 bases and 3 bases, there was a span of 15 bases. The CDR3 is 15 amino acids. Looked up from germline, CDR1 is DFQATT and CDR2 is SNEGSKA (reference sequence).

This clonotype was recorded a few times. One end of the junction is discordant with germline, which a read error may explain. CDR3 residues: CASSSFSNTEAFF. For the CDR3, the DNA is TGTGCCAGCAGTTCATTTTCGAACACTGAAGCTTTCTTT. The rearrangement uses TRBV10-3 and TRBJ1-1; the D is unclear. The CDR3 is 13 residues long. Germline CDR1 reads ENHRY; CDR2 reads SYGVKD.

This clonotype was observed a few times. The chain links TRBV4-3 to TRBJ2-3; possibly TRBD2 for D (5 bases). The CDR3 runs to 15 residues. The ends were cut back, 0 bases at V and 3 bases at J, with 10 bases in the middle. CDR1 LGHNA and CDR2 YSLEER come from the germline V gene. CDR3 DNA: TGCGCCAGCAGCCAAGAGGAGGCGGGTACAGATACGCAGTATTTT. This translates into CASSQEEAGTDTQYF.

As to this clonotype: It may be a read error: a sequence one base away is much more abundant. V and J are TRBV6-5 and TRBJ2-6, with D unclear. CDR3 length: 15 residues. Germline CDR1 MNHEY, CDR2 SVGAGI. Trimming cost V 4 bases and J 2 bases, with 9 bases left between them. The CDR3 bases are TGTGCCAGCAGTTTCTCGGGTGCTGGGGCCAACGTCCTGACTTTC. Its protein product is CASSFSGAGANVLTF.

This clonotype was detected a few times. V usage is TRBV6-1 and J usage is TRBJ2-5, with 11 positions matching TRBD1. The CDR3 has 15 amino acids. V shed 6 bases and J 5 bases; nucleotides not matched to a gene: 8. Germline CDR1 and CDR2: MNHNS and SASEGT. Here the CDR3 reads CASSTWTGGHETQYF. CDR3 nucleotides: TGTGCCAGCAGCACTTGGACAGGGGGCCACGAGACCCAGTACTTC.

Comment on this clonotype: A read error is possible here, since a much larger clone lies one base away. The chain joins TRBV12-3 or TRBV12-4 to TRBJ2-3, with a tentative D call TRBD2 (5 bases). CDR3 length equals 14 residues. CDR3: CASRPGSSTDTRYF. CDR3 sequence (DNA): TGTGCCAGCAGGCCGGGGTCAAGTACAGATACGCGGTATTTT.

There are many counts of this clonotype. The chain recombines TRBV13 with TRBJ2-1; no definite D call. This CDR3 has 14 residues. Per the germline V gene, CDR1 is PRHDT and CDR2 is FYEKMQ (reference sequence). Trimming took off 5 bases at V and 6 bases at J, with 14 bases between the two ends. The CDR3 sequence is CASSPTFLSNEQFF. As DNA, the CDR3 is TGTGCCAGCAGCCCCACCTTTTTGTCCAATGAGCAGTTCTTC.

This clonotype has a count of ten or more. The gene calls are TRBV5-1 and TRBJ2-1, with D unresolved. Trimming cost V 0 bases and J 6 bases, with 10 bases left between them. The CDR3 sequence is 14 residues long. Germline CDR1 SGHRS, CDR2 YFSETQ. The CDR3 DNA sequence: TGCGCCAGCAGCTTGGATGGGGTGGGCAATGAGCAGTTCTTC. Its protein is CASSLDGVGNEQFF.

This clonotype was recorded a few times. This sequence joins TRBV7-9 and TRBJ2-2; possibly TRBD1 for D (7 bases). Trimming removed 5 bases at V and 2 bases at J, with 15 bases between. The length of the CDR3 is 16 residues. Germline V gene data show CDR1 as SEHNR and CDR2 as FQNEAQ (reference sequence). The CDR3, as DNA: TGTGCCAGCAGCCCACGACAGGGAGGTAACACCGGGGAGCTGTTTTTT. It encodes CASSPRQGGNTGELFF.